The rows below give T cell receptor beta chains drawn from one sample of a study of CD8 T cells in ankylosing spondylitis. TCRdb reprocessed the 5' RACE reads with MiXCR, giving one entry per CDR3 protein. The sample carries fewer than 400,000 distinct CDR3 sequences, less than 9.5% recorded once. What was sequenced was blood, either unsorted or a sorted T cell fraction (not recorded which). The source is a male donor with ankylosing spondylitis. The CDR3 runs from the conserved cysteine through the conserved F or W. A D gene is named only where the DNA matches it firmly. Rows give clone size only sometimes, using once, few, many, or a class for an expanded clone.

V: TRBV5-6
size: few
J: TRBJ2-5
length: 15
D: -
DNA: TGTGCCAGCAGCTTTACTACCACATTGTTGGAGACCCAGTACTTC
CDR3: CASSFTTTLLETQYF

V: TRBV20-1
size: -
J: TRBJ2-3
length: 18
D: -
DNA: TGCAGTGCTAGAGGAGGTTTCCAGGGGGGATCTAGCACAGATACGCAGTATTTT
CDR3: CSARGGFQGGSSTDTQYF

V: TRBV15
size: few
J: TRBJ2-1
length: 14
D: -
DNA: TGTGCCACCAGCAAGCAGGGAATATACAATGAGCAGTTCTTC
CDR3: CATSKQGIYNEQFF

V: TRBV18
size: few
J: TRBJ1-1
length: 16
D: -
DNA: TGTGCCAGCTCACCACAATCGGGGGAGATTAACACTGAAGCTTTCTTT
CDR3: CASSPQSGEINTEAFF

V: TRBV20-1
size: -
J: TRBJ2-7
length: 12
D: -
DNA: TGCAGTGCCCCCCTGGCGCCTTACGAGCAGTACTTC
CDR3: CSAPLAPYEQYF

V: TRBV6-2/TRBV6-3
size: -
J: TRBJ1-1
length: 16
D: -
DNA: TGTGCCAGCAACACCCTCCGAGGGACAAAAAACACTGAAGCTTTCTTT
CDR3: CASNTLRGTKNTEAFF

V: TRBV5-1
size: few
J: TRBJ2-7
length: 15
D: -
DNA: TGCGCCAGCAGCCCGGGACACCTCAACTCCTACGAGCAGTACTTC
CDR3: CASSPGHLNSYEQYF

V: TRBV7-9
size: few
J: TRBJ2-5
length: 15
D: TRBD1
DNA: TGTGCCAGCACCCAGAGGGGGACAGCTCAAGAGACCCAGTACTTC
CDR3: CASTQRGTAQETQYF

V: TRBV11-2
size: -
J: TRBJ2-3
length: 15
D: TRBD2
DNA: TGTGCCAGCAGCTCCTACGGGAGGAGCGCCGATACGCAGTATTTT
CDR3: CASSSYGRSADTQYF

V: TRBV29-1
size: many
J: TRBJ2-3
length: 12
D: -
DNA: TGCAGCGTCGAGAAGGACGGGTCGGCGCAGTATTTT
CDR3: CSVEKDGSAQYF

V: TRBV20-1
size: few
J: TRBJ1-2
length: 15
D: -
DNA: TGCAGTGCTTCCCGGACACTAACGATTAACTATGGCTACACCTTC
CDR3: CSASRTLTINYGYTF

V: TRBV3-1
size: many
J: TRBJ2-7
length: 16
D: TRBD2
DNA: TGTGCCAGCAGCCTGGGACTAGCGGGAGGTTCCTACGAGCAGTACTTC
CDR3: CASSLGLAGGSYEQYF

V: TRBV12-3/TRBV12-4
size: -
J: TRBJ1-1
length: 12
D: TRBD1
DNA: TGTGCCAGCAGTTTAAGGGGGCCTGGAGCTTTCTTT
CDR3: CASSLRGPGAFF

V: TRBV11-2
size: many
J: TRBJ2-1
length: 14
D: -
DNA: TGTGCCAGCAGCTTAAGCGGAGACTACAATGAGCAGTTCTTC
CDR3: CASSLSGDYNEQFF

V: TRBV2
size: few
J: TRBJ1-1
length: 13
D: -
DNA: TGTGCCAGCTTGAACAGAGGAAGCCCTGAAGCTTTCTTT
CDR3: CASLNRGSPEAFF

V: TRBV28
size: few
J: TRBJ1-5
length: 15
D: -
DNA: TGTGCCAGCAGAGAAGGGACATCTCGCCGTCTTCCCCAGCATTTT
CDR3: CASREGTSRRLPQHF

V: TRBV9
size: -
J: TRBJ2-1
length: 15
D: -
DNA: TGTGCCAGCAGTTTTGGTGACTACTCCTACAATGAGCAGTTCTTC
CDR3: CASSFGDYSYNEQFF

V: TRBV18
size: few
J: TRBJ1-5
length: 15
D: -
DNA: TGTGCCAGCTCACCGGGACGATCGGTCGGTCAGCCCCAGCATTTT
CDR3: CASSPGRSVGQPQHF

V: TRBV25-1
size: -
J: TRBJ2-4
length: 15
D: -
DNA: TGTGCCAGCAGTTGGTGGAGCGGCGCCAAAAACATTCAGTACTTC
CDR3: CASSWWSGAKNIQYF

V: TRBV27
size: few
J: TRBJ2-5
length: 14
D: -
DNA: TGTGCCAGCAGTTCCCTTAGAGGCCAAGAGACCCAGTACTTC
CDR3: CASSSLRGQETQYF

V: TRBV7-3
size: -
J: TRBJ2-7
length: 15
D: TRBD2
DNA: TGTGCCAGCAGCTTAGCCGGGGGAGGGAAGTCCGAGCAGTACTTC
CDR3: CASSLAGGGKSEQYF

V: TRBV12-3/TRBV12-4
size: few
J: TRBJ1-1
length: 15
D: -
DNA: TGTGCCAGCAGTTTATACGGGGCGGAGAACACTGAAGCTTTCTTT
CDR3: CASSLYGAENTEAFF